Shown below are 28 T cell receptor beta chains from a single sample sequenced in a study of cytomegalovirus exposure and HLA in healthy donors. The PCR employed 60 Vbeta primers together with 13 Jbeta primers. TCRdb's table, derived via immunoSEQ multiplex PCR, lists solely in-frame clones and lacks some. The repertoire holds roughly 120,000 clones, with about 81% as singletons. Material for sequencing was PBMCs. These receptors were obtained from a woman aged 25 to 39 in good health and CMV-seronegative.

CDR3 loop: CASSFGSFYNEQFF. The CDR3, as DNA: TGTGCCAGCAGCTTCGGTAGTTTCTACAATGAGCAGTTCTTC. The chain employs TRBV7-9 and TRBJ2-1, with no clear D. This CDR3 comprises 14 residues. V was shortened by 3 bases and J by 3 bases, with 9 bases between the two germline ends. Germline V gene data show CDR1 as SEHNR and CDR2 as FQNEAQ (reference sequence).

In this sample, this clone turned up a few times. The chain couples TRBV19 to TRBJ2-3, with 7 bases identical to TRBD2. The CDR3 spans 16 residues. Germline values: CDR1 LNHDA, CDR2 SQIVND (reference sequence). Germline trimming cut 4 bases from V and 0 bases from J; bases unmatched to any gene: 7. The chain's CDR3 is CASSRLALSSTDTQYF. The DNA for the CDR3 is TGTGCCAGTAGTAGACTAGCCCTATCTAGCACAGATACGCAGTATTTT.

The chain uses TRBV10-3 and TRBJ2-7; TRBD2 agrees at 10 bases. CDR1 and CDR2 from the germline V gene are ENHRY and SYGVKD. The CDR3 is 15 residues long. J was trimmed by 6 bases and V by 4 bases; bases with no gene match: 9. Here the CDR3 DNA reads TGTGCCATCAGTGCCCCCCTAGCGGGAGCTCCCGAGCAGTACTTC. This gives the protein CAISAPLAGAPEQYF.

This sequence joins TRBV5-6 and TRBJ1-2; 9 bases match TRBD1. Losses at the gene ends were 8 bases for V and 7 bases for J; bases not matched to a gene: 9. Germline CDR1 is SGHDT and CDR2 is YYEEEE. The CDR3 extends over 13 amino acids. This CDR3 reads CASATGTGIGYTF. In DNA form, the CDR3 reads TGTGCCAGTGCCACCGGGACAGGGATTGGCTACACCTTC.

The chain links TRBV6-5 to TRBJ1-1; 8 bases align to TRBD1. J lost 5 bases, V lost 0 bases, and 8 bases had no gene match. Germline lookup yields CDR1 MNHEY and CDR2 SVGAGI. This CDR3 is built from 16 residues. Here the CDR3 reads CASSYSGRGRFTEAFF. The CDR3 DNA is TGTGCCAGCAGTTACTCCGGCAGGGGGCGGTTTACTGAAGCTTTCTTT.

The chain carries TRBV13 and TRBJ2-7; 9 nucleotides match TRBD2. The CDR3 has 16 amino acids. V gave up 0 bases and J gave up 6 bases; unmatched junction bases: 9. Per germline, CDR1 PRHDT and CDR2 FYEKMQ (reference sequence). In DNA, the CDR3 is TGTGCCAGCAGCTTAGGCCCCGGGACTAGCACAGGCGAGCAGTACTTC. It specifies CASSLGPGTSTGEQYF.

The chain employs TRBV18 and TRBJ1-4, with 11 nucleotides matching TRBD1. The length of the CDR3 is 18 residues. V lost 5 bases to trimming and J lost 0 bases; unmatched junction nucleotides: 8. CDR1 and CDR2 from the germline V gene are KGHSH and LQKENI. CDR3: CASSYNSGQGATNEKLFF. The DNA for the CDR3 is TGTGCCAGCTCATATAACTCGGGACAGGGGGCAACTAATGAAAAACTGTTTTTT.

The chain couples TRBV19 to TRBJ1-4; D is possibly TRBD1 (6 bases). This CDR3 region has 14 residues. CDR1 is LNHDA and CDR2 is SQIVND in the germline V gene (reference sequence). Trimming pared 1 base from V and 4 bases from J, leaving 7 bases between. The CDR3 spells CASSIGGGNEKLFF. The CDR3 DNA reads as TGTGCCAGTAGTATAGGAGGGGGTAATGAAAAACTGTTTTTT.

The gene calls are TRBV10-3 and TRBJ2-3, with a weak D call TRBD2 (6 bases). Per the germline V gene, CDR1 is ENHRY and CDR2 is SYGVKD. The CDR3 sequence is 17 residues long. The germline V and J ends were trimmed by 4 bases and 1 base, with 18 bases remaining between them. The DNA for the CDR3 is TGTGCCATCAGTGCAGTTTCCGGCGGGACGGGCACAGATACGCAGTATTTT. Its protein product is CAISAVSGGTGTDTQYF.

The gene calls are TRBV5-8 and TRBJ2-7, with TRBD1 matching over 8 bases. Germline V CDR1 and CDR2: SGHTS, YDEGEE. The junction had 6 bases not matched to a gene; V was cut back by 1 base and J by 3 bases. The CDR3 sequence is 15 residues long. The CDR3 is CASSLSGTGVYEQYF. CDR3 nucleotide sequence: TGTGCCAGCAGCTTGAGTGGGACAGGCGTCTACGAGCAGTACTTC.

The V gene is TRBV7-9, the J gene TRBJ1-5; D perhaps matches TRBD1 (5 bases). V was clipped by 5 bases and J by 3 bases, with 17 bases between them. CDR3 length: 16 amino acids. Germline values: CDR1 SEHNR, CDR2 FQNEAQ (reference sequence). Here the CDR3 DNA reads TGTGCCAGCAGCGTATCGGACACTACCCCCAATCAGCCCCAGCATTTT. Its translation is CASSVSDTTPNQPQHF.

V gene TRBV7-8 combines with J gene TRBJ2-7; 9 bases line up with TRBD1. The CDR3 runs to 14 residues. The junction had 7 bases not matched to a gene; V was cut back by 5 bases and J by 5 bases. CDR1 is SGHVS, CDR2 FQNEAQ, per germline. CDR3 amino acids: CASSITGGKDEQYF. The CDR3 bases are TGTGCCAGCAGCATAACAGGGGGCAAGGACGAGCAGTACTTC.

This clone has a single count. The chain recombines TRBV7-3 with TRBJ1-1, with D uncertain. The CDR3 covers 17 residues. Trimming stripped 1 base from V and 0 bases from J, with 15 bases between. The V gene's germline CDR1 is SGHTA and CDR2 FQGTGA. The chain's CDR3 is CASSLKSQHILNTEAFF. The CDR3 DNA reads TGTGCCAGCAGCTTAAAATCCCAACATATTCTGAACACTGAAGCTTTCTTT.

The rearrangement uses TRBV28 and TRBJ1-4; no clear D gene. The germline V gene has CDR1 MDHEN and CDR2 SYDVKM. The CDR3 totals 13 residues. V lost 4 bases and J 8 bases, leaving 11 bases between the germline ends. This CDR3 reads CASSSSSPEKLFF. CDR3 sequence (DNA): TGTGCCAGCAGTTCTTCCTCCCCCGAAAAACTGTTTTTT.

The chain has TRBV28 and TRBJ1-5; weak D call: TRBD1 (5 bases). The CDR3 consists of 14 residues. CDR1 and CDR2 (germline): MDHEN, SYDVKM. The ends were cut back, 7 bases at V and 5 bases at J, with 15 bases in the middle. CDR3 residues: CASTSGTGHQPQHF. In nucleotides, the CDR3 is TGTGCCAGCACCTCCGGGACTGGCCATCAGCCCCAGCATTTT. Using reference TRBV28 and TRBJ1-5 for the parts outside the CDR3, the full variable domain is DVKVTQSSRYLVKRTGEKVFLECVQDMDHENMFWYRQDPGLGLRLIYFSYDVKMKEKGDIPEGYSVSREKKERFSLILESASTNQTSMYLCASTSGTGHQPQHFGDGTRLSIL.

This clone has more than one count but fewer than ten. This sequence joins TRBV7-3 and TRBJ2-5; 8 bases align to TRBD1. The germline V gene has CDR1 SGHTA and CDR2 FQGTGA. After removal of 5 bases from V and 4 bases from J, the junction contained 12 bases not matched to a gene. The CDR3 consists of 16 residues. This chain's CDR3 is CASSPTGQVRGETQYF. The CDR3 DNA reads TGTGCCAGCAGCCCCACGGGACAGGTTCGGGGAGAGACCCAGTACTTC.

This chain connects TRBV27 to TRBJ1-1, with 9 bases identical to TRBD1. This CDR3 has 15 residues. V was clipped by 5 bases and J by 10 bases; unmatched bases: 14. Germline V gives CDR1 MNHEY, CDR2 SMNVEV (reference sequence). For the CDR3, the DNA is TGTGCCAGCAGTCCACGGGACAGGGAGGGGATGAGAGCTTTCTTT. This encodes CASSPRDREGMRAFF.

This sequence joins TRBV6-5 and TRBJ2-6, with 7 bases fitting TRBD1. Trimming at V came to 9 bases and at J to 0 bases, leaving 5 bases not matched to a gene. The CDR3 runs 15 residues. The germline V gene has CDR1 MNHEY and CDR2 SVGAGI. Written as DNA, the CDR3 is TGTGCCAGTCGACAGGGCGTCTCTGGGGCCAACGTCCTGACTTTC. Translation: CASRQGVSGANVLTF.

V usage is TRBV2 and J usage is TRBJ2-5; possible D gene TRBD1, 6 bases. Trimming pared 5 bases from V and 5 bases from J, leaving 18 bases between. Looked up from germline, CDR1 is SNHLY and CDR2 is FYNNEI. The CDR3 covers 15 residues. This chain's CDR3 is CASSSVAGVGETQYF. The CDR3 DNA reads as TGTGCCAGCAGTTCAGTCGCAGGGGTAGGGGAGACCCAGTACTTC.

The chain employs TRBV7-9 and TRBJ1-2; a possible D gene is TRBD1 (5 bases). The CDR3 length is 13 residues. V lost 3 bases and J lost 4, with 9 bases in between. The germline V gene encodes CDR1 SEHNR and CDR2 FQNEAQ (reference sequence). The CDR3 DNA follows: TGTGCCAGCAGCTTTGACAGTCCCTATGGCTACACCTTC. Translation gives CASSFDSPYGYTF.

The J gene is TRBJ2-1, the V gene TRBV7-6, with 7 bases aligning to TRBD2. This CDR3 is built from 14 residues. Germline CDR1 is SGHVS and CDR2 is FNYEAQ. Trimming took 5 bases from V and 5 from J; bases not matched to a gene: 6. CDR3 residues: CASSAGLEDNEQFF. The CDR3 DNA sequence: TGTGCCAGCAGCGCCGGACTAGAAGACAATGAGCAGTTCTTC.

The rearrangement links TRBV25-1 to TRBJ1-1, with no clear D. The ends were cut back, 5 bases at V and 4 bases at J, with 17 bases in the middle. Per the germline V gene, CDR1 is MGHDK and CDR2 is SYGVNS. The CDR3 is made up of 15 amino acids. CDR3 in amino acids: CASSSSPPGSTEAFF. The DNA for the CDR3 is TGTGCCAGCAGTTCCAGCCCCCCGGGTAGCACTGAAGCTTTCTTT.

The rearrangement joins TRBV6-5 to TRBJ2-1; D call uncertain. The CDR3 is made up of 13 amino acids. Germline values: CDR1 MNHEY, CDR2 SVGAGI. Trimming removed 8 bases at V and 3 bases at J, with 11 bases between. The CDR3 here is CASQRGGYNEQFF. In DNA form, the CDR3 reads TGTGCCAGCCAACGTGGCGGCTACAATGAGCAGTTCTTC.

The rearrangement joins TRBV13 to TRBJ1-2; D possibly corresponds to TRBD1 (5 bases). The CDR3 is 16 residues long. Trimming took off 2 bases at V and 4 bases at J, with 17 bases between the two ends. Germline V gene lookup returns CDR1 PRHDT and CDR2 FYEKMQ (reference sequence). The CDR3 protein is CASSLNRGQSLYGYTF. The DNA for the CDR3 is TGTGCCAGCAGCTTAAATAGGGGCCAGAGCCTCTATGGCTACACCTTC.

This clone was detected only once. The rearrangement links TRBV5-1 to TRBJ1-6, with 7 bases that match TRBD1. Germline V gives CDR1 SGHRS, CDR2 YFSETQ. The CDR3 runs 15 residues. V dropped 0 bases and J dropped 9; count of bases not matched to a gene: 6. The CDR3 protein is CASSLATGEGSPLHF. CDR3 DNA: TGCGCCAGCAGCTTGGCAACAGGGGAAGGTTCACCCCTCCACTTT.

The chain joins TRBV27 to TRBJ2-7, with 11 nucleotides matching TRBD1. The CDR3 is 16 residues long. V trimming: 4 bases; J trimming: 3 bases; junction bases outside the gene matches: 8. From germline, CDR1 is MNHEY and CDR2 SMNVEV (reference sequence). CDR3 nucleotides: TGTGCCAGCAGTTCGTCCCGGGACAGGGGGAACTACGAGCAGTACTTC. Protein: CASSSSRDRGNYEQYF.

The rearrangement joins TRBV5-4 to TRBJ2-5; a weak D match, TRBD2 (6 bases). The CDR3 is 14 residues long. V was shortened by 0 bases and J by 4 bases, with 10 bases between the two germline ends. Per germline, CDR1 SGHNT and CDR2 YYREEE (reference sequence). The CDR3 DNA follows: TGTGCCAGCAGCTTGGGGGAAGCGGGAGAGACCCAGTACTTC. Protein sequence: CASSLGEAGETQYF. The full variable domain, rest sourced from reference TRBV5-4 and TRBJ2-5, is ETGVTQSPTHLIKTRGQQVTLRCSSQSGHNTVSWYQQALGQGPQFIFQYYREEENGRGNFPPRFSGLQFPNYSSELNVNALELDDSALYLCASSLGEAGETQYFGPGTRLLVL.

The V gene is TRBV6-1, the J gene TRBJ1-1; D is undetermined. This CDR3 has 15 residues. Germline V lookup: CDR1 MNHNS, CDR2 SASEGT. The V end lost 0 bases, the J end lost 3 bases, and 11 bases lay between the germline ends. The CDR3 DNA sequence: TGTGCCAGCAGTGAAGCGTGGCGAGGGTACACTGAAGCTTTCTTT. Its protein is CASSEAWRGYTEAFF.